The present TCR beta chain was sequenced within a study of blood T cell repertoires in COVID-19. Study overall: The United States, Italy and Spain were the sources of the acute and convalescent COVID-19 samples. T cells, B-cell-depleted T cells, or PBMCs supplied cDNA or gDNA.

Source study methods: Amplifying reference gene primers gave estimates of nucleated cell counts. TCRdb's table, derived via immunoSEQ multiplex PCR, lists solely in-frame clones and lacks some. D and trimming come from the DNA, and the V and J calls and clone size come from that table. The table shows some 76,000 clones, with roughly 91% occurring only once. The CDR3 spans 16 residues. V lost 2 bases, J lost 4 bases, and 16 bases lay in between. Germline V gene sequence: CDR1 WSHSY, CDR2 SAAADI. The specimen was peripheral blood. The chain employs TRBV10-2 and TRBJ2-3; D is undetermined. This receptor was taken from a woman aged 18-29 years with acute or convalescent COVID-19. The CDR3 sequence is CASSEEARWSADTQYF. The CDR3 bases are TGCGCCAGCAGTGAGGAGGCTAGATGGAGTGCAGATACGCAGTATTTT.